These T cell receptor beta chains were read from a single sample in a study of CD8+CD57+ T cells in acquired aplastic anemia. TCRdb reprocessed the reads via MiXCR and lists one record per CDR3 protein. This sample has about 110,000 distinct CDR3 sequences, with less than 65% found just once. Sequenced: sorted CD4+, CD8+, or CD8+CD57+ T cells (not recorded which) from PBMCs. These receptors all come from a human donor in good health, serving as a control. The CDR3 runs from the conserved cysteine through the conserved F or W. The D gene is left open where the match is weak. Size is omitted from some rows. Given values are once, few, many or a class for expanded clones.

J gene: TRBJ2-3
D gene: NA
clone size: NA
V gene: TRBV15
CDR3 DNA: TGTGCCACCAGCAGAGTAGGGTTAACAGATACGCAGTATTTT
CDR3 protein: CATSRVGLTDTQYF

J gene: TRBJ1-1
D gene: NA
clone size: many
V gene: TRBV5-5
CDR3 DNA: TGTGCCAGCAGCTTGCCCACGAACACTGAAGCTTTCTTT
CDR3 protein: CASSLPTNTEAFF

J gene: TRBJ1-6
D gene: NA
clone size: once
V gene: TRBV5-6
CDR3 DNA: TGTGCCAGCAGCTTGTATCAGAATAATTCACCCCTCCACTTT
CDR3 protein: CASSLYQNNSPLHF

J gene: TRBJ1-2
D gene: TRBD1
clone size: once
V gene: TRBV20-1
CDR3 DNA: TGCAGTGCTCCCACCGGGACAGAAAACTATGGCTACACCTTC
CDR3 protein: CSAPTGTENYGYTF

J gene: TRBJ2-6
D gene: NA
clone size: NA
V gene: TRBV5-1
CDR3 DNA: TGCGCCAGCAGCTTGGCGGGGGTATCTGGGGCCAACGTCCTGACTTTC
CDR3 protein: CASSLAGVSGANVLTF

J gene: TRBJ1-2
D gene: NA
clone size: many
V gene: TRBV5-1
CDR3 DNA: TGCGCCAGCAGCTTGTACACCCTTAGGACACAGACAGCGCCGTACTGTAACTATGGCTACACCTTC
CDR3 protein: CASSLYTLRTQTAPYCNYGYTF

J gene: TRBJ1-2
D gene: TRBD1
clone size: many
V gene: TRBV5-1
CDR3 DNA: TGCGCCAGCAGCCCGGGGACAGGGTCTCACTATGGCTACACCTTC
CDR3 protein: CASSPGTGSHYGYTF

J gene: TRBJ2-7
D gene: NA
clone size: many
V gene: TRBV19
CDR3 DNA: TGTGCCAGTAGTATAGGGGCGGGCGAGCAGTACTTC
CDR3 protein: CASSIGAGEQYF

J gene: TRBJ2-5
D gene: NA
clone size: few
V gene: TRBV2
CDR3 DNA: TGTGCCAGCAGTGAAGGGGGAGAGACCCAGTACTTC
CDR3 protein: CASSEGGETQYF

J gene: TRBJ2-3
D gene: NA
clone size: NA
V gene: TRBV11-1
CDR3 DNA: TGTGCCAGCAGCTTCCCCGGGGAGAGCACAGATACGCAGTATTTT
CDR3 protein: CASSFPGESTDTQYF

J gene: TRBJ1-5
D gene: NA
clone size: NA
V gene: TRBV10-3
CDR3 DNA: TGTGCCATCAGTGTTGATACACCGGGACCGAAGAATCAGCCCCAGCATTTT
CDR3 protein: CAISVDTPGPKNQPQHF

J gene: TRBJ2-7
D gene: NA
clone size: NA
V gene: TRBV19
CDR3 DNA: TGTGCCAGTAGTATCGGGGTCGCCTACGAGCAGTACTTC
CDR3 protein: CASSIGVAYEQYF

J gene: TRBJ2-1
D gene: NA
clone size: few
V gene: TRBV7-6
CDR3 DNA: TGTGCCAGCAGCTTAGCGATTCAGGGGTTGAATGTTGAGCAGTTCTTC
CDR3 protein: CASSLAIQGLNVEQFF

J gene: TRBJ1-5
D gene: NA
clone size: NA
V gene: TRBV24-1
CDR3 DNA: TGTGCCACCAGTGAACGAACAGGGTTTAAAGAGCCCCAGCATTTT
CDR3 protein: CATSERTGFKEPQHF

J gene: TRBJ1-2
D gene: NA
clone size: NA
V gene: TRBV6-2/TRBV6-3
CDR3 DNA: TGTGCCTGCAGACCTGCGTGGGGCCTCCTTGGCTACACCTTC
CDR3 protein: CACRPAWGLLGYTF

J gene: TRBJ2-7
D gene: NA
clone size: many
V gene: TRBV11-2
CDR3 DNA: TGTGCCAGCAGCTTAGATCGAGAAGGACCTCACTTC
CDR3 protein: CASSLDREGPHF

J gene: TRBJ1-1
D gene: NA
clone size: many
V gene: TRBV5-4
CDR3 DNA: TGTGCCAGCAGCTTCCCACCCAGTAATGAAGCTTTCTTT
CDR3 protein: CASSFPPSNEAFF

J gene: TRBJ1-4
D gene: NA
clone size: NA
V gene: TRBV25-1
CDR3 DNA: TGTGCCAGCAGTGAATCCTCTACTGCAACTAATGAAAAACTGTTTTTT
CDR3 protein: CASSESSTATNEKLFF

J gene: TRBJ1-5
D gene: NA
clone size: NA
V gene: TRBV2
CDR3 DNA: TGTGCCAGCAGTGGGGGGGCAAGCCAGCCCCAGCATTTT
CDR3 protein: CASSGGASQPQHF

J gene: TRBJ1-5
D gene: NA
clone size: NA
V gene: TRBV7-9
CDR3 DNA: TGTGCCAGCAGCGCAGGGGATCAGCCCCAGCATTTT
CDR3 protein: CASSAGDQPQHF

J gene: TRBJ2-1
D gene: NA
clone size: many
V gene: TRBV6-1
CDR3 DNA: TGTGCCAGCAGTATGAACAGGGGAGGTGAGCAGTTCTTC
CDR3 protein: CASSMNRGGEQFF

J gene: TRBJ1-2
D gene: NA
clone size: many
V gene: TRBV5-6
CDR3 DNA: TGTGCCAGCAGCTCAGGGGAGGGAAACTATGGCTACACCTTC
CDR3 protein: CASSSGEGNYGYTF

J gene: TRBJ1-5
D gene: NA
clone size: many
V gene: TRBV12-3/TRBV12-4
CDR3 DNA: TGTGCCAGCACTTATAGCAATCAGCCCCAGCATTTT
CDR3 protein: CASTYSNQPQHF

J gene: TRBJ1-1
D gene: NA
clone size: many
V gene: TRBV5-5
CDR3 DNA: TGTGCCAGCACCTCCAGTTGGGGGGACACTGAAGCTTTCTTT
CDR3 protein: CASTSSWGDTEAFF

J gene: TRBJ1-2
D gene: TRBD1
clone size: NA
V gene: TRBV10-3
CDR3 DNA: TGTGCCATCCTCCGGGACAGGTCCAACTATGGCTACACCTTC
CDR3 protein: CAILRDRSNYGYTF

J gene: TRBJ1-6
D gene: TRBD1
clone size: NA
V gene: TRBV6-1
CDR3 DNA: TGTGCCAGCACCCAGGGACAGAACTCACCCCTCCACTTT
CDR3 protein: CASTQGQNSPLHF

J gene: TRBJ2-3
D gene: NA
clone size: NA
V gene: TRBV14
CDR3 DNA: TGTGCCAGCAGCCAGGGGTCCGGGTCAGATACGCAGTATTTT
CDR3 protein: CASSQGSGSDTQYF

J gene: TRBJ1-6
D gene: NA
clone size: NA
V gene: TRBV15
CDR3 DNA: TGTGCCACCACCCTGGCAGGGCCAATTTCCTCACCCCTCCACTTT
CDR3 protein: CATTLAGPISSPLHF

J gene: TRBJ1-5
D gene: TRBD1
clone size: NA
V gene: TRBV10-3
CDR3 DNA: TGTGCCATCAGTGAGGATGGTCAGGGGGCTCAGCCCCAGCATTTT
CDR3 protein: CAISEDGQGAQPQHF

J gene: TRBJ1-4
D gene: NA
clone size: NA
V gene: TRBV11-2
CDR3 DNA: TGTGCCAGCAGCCCACGGGGATTAACTAATGAAAAACTGTTTTTT
CDR3 protein: CASSPRGLTNEKLFF

J gene: TRBJ2-7
D gene: TRBD1
clone size: NA
V gene: TRBV9
CDR3 DNA: TGTGCCAGCAGCATCCGGACAGGCCTATCCTACGAGCAGTACTTC
CDR3 protein: CASSIRTGLSYEQYF

J gene: TRBJ1-1
D gene: NA
clone size: NA
V gene: TRBV19
CDR3 DNA: TGTGCCAGTAGTATGAGTCACCTGAACACTGAAGCTTTCTTT
CDR3 protein: CASSMSHLNTEAFF

J gene: TRBJ1-5
D gene: NA
clone size: NA
V gene: TRBV15
CDR3 DNA: TGTGCCACCAGTAGTAGAAAAGGCGGTCAGCCCCAGCATTTT
CDR3 protein: CATSSRKGGQPQHF

J gene: TRBJ2-7
D gene: TRBD2
clone size: few
V gene: TRBV7-8
CDR3 DNA: TGTGCCAGCAGCGCAGGTAGCGGGGCTTACTACGAGCAGTACTTC
CDR3 protein: CASSAGSGAYYEQYF

J gene: TRBJ2-5
D gene: NA
clone size: NA
V gene: TRBV7-9
CDR3 DNA: TGTGCCAGCAGCTTAGTAGAGACCCAGTACTTC
CDR3 protein: CASSLVETQYF

J gene: TRBJ2-1
D gene: TRBD2
clone size: many
V gene: TRBV7-3
CDR3 DNA: TGTGCCAGCAGCTTAAACCTAGCGGGGGGTTTCAATGAGCAGTTCTTC
CDR3 protein: CASSLNLAGGFNEQFF

J gene: TRBJ1-2
D gene: NA
clone size: NA
V gene: TRBV2
CDR3 DNA: TGTGCCAGCAGCCCCGGCGGGACAACAAACTTC
CDR3 protein: CASSPGGTTNF

J gene: TRBJ2-5
D gene: TRBD2
clone size: many
V gene: TRBV15
CDR3 DNA: TGTGCCACCAGCAGAGGCAAGCGTAGCGGGGGGGCCCAAGAGACCCAGTACTTC
CDR3 protein: CATSRGKRSGGAQETQYF

J gene: TRBJ2-7
D gene: TRBD1
clone size: NA
V gene: TRBV6-2/TRBV6-3
CDR3 DNA: TGTGCCAGCAGTTACGGGACAGGGGGCTCCTCCGAGCAGTACTTC
CDR3 protein: CASSYGTGGSSEQYF

J gene: TRBJ2-5
D gene: NA
clone size: NA
V gene: TRBV14
CDR3 DNA: TGTGCCAGCAGCCAAGGCCTCGGCAGCCAAGAGACCCAGTACTTC
CDR3 protein: CASSQGLGSQETQYF

J gene: TRBJ1-2
D gene: TRBD1
clone size: NA
V gene: TRBV7-7
CDR3 DNA: TGTGCTAGCAGCGTAGGACAGGGCCTCTATGGCTACACCTTC
CDR3 protein: CASSVGQGLYGYTF

J gene: TRBJ2-1
D gene: TRBD2
clone size: many
V gene: TRBV7-2
CDR3 DNA: TGTGCCAGCAGGTTCGGGGGGGGCCCCTACAATGAGCAGTTCTTC
CDR3 protein: CASRFGGGPYNEQFF

J gene: TRBJ2-1
D gene: NA
clone size: NA
V gene: TRBV3-1
CDR3 DNA: TGTGCCAGCAGCCAAGGCCGTGGCTCCACGCGGTCAAATGAGCAGTTCTTC
CDR3 protein: CASSQGRGSTRSNEQFF

J gene: TRBJ2-3
D gene: NA
clone size: NA
V gene: TRBV10-3
CDR3 DNA: TGTGCCATCAGTGATCCGGGGGTCACAGATACGCAGTATTTT
CDR3 protein: CAISDPGVTDTQYF

J gene: TRBJ1-2
D gene: TRBD1
clone size: NA
V gene: TRBV6-5
CDR3 DNA: TGTGCCAGCACTTTGGGGGCAGGGGGAGGTTATGGCTACACCTTC
CDR3 protein: CASTLGAGGGYGYTF

J gene: TRBJ2-2
D gene: TRBD1
clone size: NA
V gene: TRBV4-1
CDR3 DNA: TGCGCCAGCAGCCAAGAATCTGGGACAGGAGACTTTGGGGAGCTGTTTTTT
CDR3 protein: CASSQESGTGDFGELFF

J gene: TRBJ2-7
D gene: TRBD1
clone size: many
V gene: TRBV4-1
CDR3 DNA: TGCGCCAGCAGCCTGTCTGCGGGGCAGGGGGCAGGGCAGTACTTC
CDR3 protein: CASSLSAGQGAGQYF

J gene: TRBJ1-2
D gene: NA
clone size: NA
V gene: TRBV10-3
CDR3 DNA: TGTGCCATCAGTGTCCCTTTTAGAGTGGCTATATTCTTATGTGCTAACTATGGCTACACCTTC
CDR3 protein: CAISVPFRVAIFLCANYGYTF

J gene: TRBJ1-1
D gene: NA
clone size: many
V gene: TRBV27
CDR3 DNA: TGTGCCAGCAGCATTGGTGGGCACACTGAAGCTTTCTTT
CDR3 protein: CASSIGGHTEAFF

J gene: TRBJ1-1
D gene: NA
clone size: many
V gene: TRBV5-6
CDR3 DNA: TGTGCCAGCAGCCCCTTGGGCAACACTGAAGCTTTCTTT
CDR3 protein: CASSPLGNTEAFF

J gene: TRBJ1-4
D gene: NA
clone size: few
V gene: TRBV19
CDR3 DNA: TGTGCCAGTTGCCGAGGACAGATAAATGAAAAACTGTTTTTT
CDR3 protein: CASCRGQINEKLFF